This T cell receptor (beta chain) came from a study of blood T cell repertoires in COVID-19. The wider study: Sites across the United States, Italy and Spain contributed samples from acute and convalescent COVID-19. T cells, B-cell-depleted T cells, or PBMCs supplied cDNA or gDNA.

Source study methods: Amplification with reference gene primers provided the estimates of nucleated cell counts. Generated by immunoSEQ multiplex PCR, the TCRdb table keeps only in-frame clones and is missing some. D and trimming come from the DNA, and the V and J calls and clone size come from that table. The sample includes fewer than 350,000 clones, around 85% of them seen just once. The TCR originated in a woman aged 30 to 39 who had recovered from COVID-19. Material: peripheral blood.

The CDR3 loop is CASSPGRRGSGYTF. In DNA form, the CDR3 reads TGTGCCAGCAGCCCGGGTCGGAGGGGATCGGGCTACACCTTC. This chain links TRBV9 with TRBJ1-2, with D possibly TRBD1 on 5 matching bases. Trimming pared 4 bases from V and 8 bases from J, leaving 18 bases between. Per the germline V gene, CDR1 is SGDLS and CDR2 is YYNGEE. The CDR3 extends over 14 amino acids.